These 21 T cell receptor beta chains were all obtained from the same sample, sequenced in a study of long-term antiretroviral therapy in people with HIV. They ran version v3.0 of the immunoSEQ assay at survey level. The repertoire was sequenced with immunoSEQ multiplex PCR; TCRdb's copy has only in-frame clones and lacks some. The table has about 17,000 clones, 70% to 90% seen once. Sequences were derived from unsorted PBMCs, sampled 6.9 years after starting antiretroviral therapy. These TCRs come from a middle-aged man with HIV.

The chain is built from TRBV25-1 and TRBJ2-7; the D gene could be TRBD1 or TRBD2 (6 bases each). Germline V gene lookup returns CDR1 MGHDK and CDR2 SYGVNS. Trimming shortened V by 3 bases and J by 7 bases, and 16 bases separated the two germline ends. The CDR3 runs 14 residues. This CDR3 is CASSELGGLGEQYF. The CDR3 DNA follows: TGTGCCAGCAGTGAGTTAGGGGGACTTGGGGAGCAGTACTTC.

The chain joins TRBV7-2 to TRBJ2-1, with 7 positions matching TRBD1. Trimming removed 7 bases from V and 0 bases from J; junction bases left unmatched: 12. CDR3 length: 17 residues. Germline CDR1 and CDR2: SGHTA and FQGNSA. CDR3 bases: TGTGCCAGCACCTCCCCCCCGGGACAGCCCTCCTACAATGAGCAGTTCTTC. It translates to CASTSPPGQPSYNEQFF. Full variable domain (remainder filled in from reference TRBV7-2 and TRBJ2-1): GAGVSQSPSNKVTEKGKDVELRCDPISGHTALYWYRQSLGQGLEFLIYFQGNSAPDKSGLPSDRFSAERTGGSVSTLTIQRTQQEDSAVYLCASTSPPGQPSYNEQFFGPGTRLTVL.

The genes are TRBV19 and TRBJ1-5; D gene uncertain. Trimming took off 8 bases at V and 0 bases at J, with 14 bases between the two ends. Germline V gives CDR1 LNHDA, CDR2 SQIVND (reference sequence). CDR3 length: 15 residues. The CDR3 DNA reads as TGTGCCAGTGGACTCGCAGAGTATAGCAATCAGCCCCAGCATTTT. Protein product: CASGLAEYSNQPQHF.

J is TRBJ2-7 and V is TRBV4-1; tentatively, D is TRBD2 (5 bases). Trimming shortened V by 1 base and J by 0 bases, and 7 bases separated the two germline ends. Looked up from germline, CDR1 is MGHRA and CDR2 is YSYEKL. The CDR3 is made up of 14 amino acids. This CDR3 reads CASSQAGLSYEQYF. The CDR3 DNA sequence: TGCGCCAGCAGCCAAGCAGGACTCTCCTACGAGCAGTACTTC.

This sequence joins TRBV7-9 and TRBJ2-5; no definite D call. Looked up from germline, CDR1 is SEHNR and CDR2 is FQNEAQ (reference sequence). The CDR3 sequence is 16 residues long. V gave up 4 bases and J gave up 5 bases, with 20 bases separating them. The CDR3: CASSSSGVGRMETQYF. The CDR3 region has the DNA TGTGCCAGCAGCTCCTCGGGTGTAGGGCGGATGGAGACCCAGTACTTC.

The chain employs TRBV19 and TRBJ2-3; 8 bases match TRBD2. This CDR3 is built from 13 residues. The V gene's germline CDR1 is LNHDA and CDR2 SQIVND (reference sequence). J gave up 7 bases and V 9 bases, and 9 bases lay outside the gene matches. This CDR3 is CASEGLGQNTQYF. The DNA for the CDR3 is TGTGCCAGCGAGGGACTAGGACAGAATACGCAGTATTTT.

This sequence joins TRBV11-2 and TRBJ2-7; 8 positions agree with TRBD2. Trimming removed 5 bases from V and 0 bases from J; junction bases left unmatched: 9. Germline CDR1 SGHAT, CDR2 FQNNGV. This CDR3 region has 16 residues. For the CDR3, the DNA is TGTGCCAGCAGCCCGCGGGGGGCTAGCGTCTCCTACGAGCAGTACTTC. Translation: CASSPRGASVSYEQYF.

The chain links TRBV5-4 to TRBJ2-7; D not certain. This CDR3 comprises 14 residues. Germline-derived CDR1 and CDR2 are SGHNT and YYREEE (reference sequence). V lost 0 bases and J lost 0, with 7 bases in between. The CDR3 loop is CASSLGRSSYEQYF. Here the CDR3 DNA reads TGTGCCAGCAGCTTGGGGCGGAGCTCCTACGAGCAGTACTTC.

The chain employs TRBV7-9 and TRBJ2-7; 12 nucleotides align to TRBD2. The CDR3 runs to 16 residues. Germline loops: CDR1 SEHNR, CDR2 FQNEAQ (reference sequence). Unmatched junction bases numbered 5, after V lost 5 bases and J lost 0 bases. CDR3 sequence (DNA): TGTGCCAGCAGCGACGGACTAGCGGGAAACTCCTACGAGCAGTACTTC. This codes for CASSDGLAGNSYEQYF. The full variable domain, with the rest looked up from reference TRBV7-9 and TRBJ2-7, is DTGVSQNPRHKITKRGQNVTFRCDPISEHNRLYWYRQTLGQGPEFLTYFQNEAQLEKSRLLSDRFSAERPKGSFSTLEIQRTEQGDSAMYLCASSDGLAGNSYEQYFGPGTRLTVT.

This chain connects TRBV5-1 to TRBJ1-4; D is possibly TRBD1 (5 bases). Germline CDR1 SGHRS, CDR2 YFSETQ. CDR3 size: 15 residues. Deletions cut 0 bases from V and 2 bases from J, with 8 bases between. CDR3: CASSLVPGTNEKLFF. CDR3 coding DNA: TGCGCCAGCAGCTTGGTCCCAGGGACTAATGAAAAACTGTTTTTT.

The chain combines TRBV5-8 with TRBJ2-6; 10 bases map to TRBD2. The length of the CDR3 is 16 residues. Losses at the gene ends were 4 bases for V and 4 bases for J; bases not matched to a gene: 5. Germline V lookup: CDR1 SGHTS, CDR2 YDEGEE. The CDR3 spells CASSPGLAYGANVLTF. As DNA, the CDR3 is TGTGCCAGCAGCCCGGGACTAGCGTACGGGGCCAACGTCCTGACTTTC. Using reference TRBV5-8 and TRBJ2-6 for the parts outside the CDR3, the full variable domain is EAGVTQSPTHLIKTRGQQATLRCSPISGHTSVYWYQQALGLGLQFLLWYDEGEERNRGNFPPRFSGRQFPNYSSELNVNALELEDSALYLCASSPGLAYGANVLTFGAGSRLTVL.

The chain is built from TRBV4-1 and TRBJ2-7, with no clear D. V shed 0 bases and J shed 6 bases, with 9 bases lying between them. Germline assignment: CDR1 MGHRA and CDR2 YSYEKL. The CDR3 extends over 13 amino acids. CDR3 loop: CASSQDLPAEQYF. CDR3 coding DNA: TGCGCCAGCAGCCAAGATCTCCCGGCCGAGCAGTACTTC.

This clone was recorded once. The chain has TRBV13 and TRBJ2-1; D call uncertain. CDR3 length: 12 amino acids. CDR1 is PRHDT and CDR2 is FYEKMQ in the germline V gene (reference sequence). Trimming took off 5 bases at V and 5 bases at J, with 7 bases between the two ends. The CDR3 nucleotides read TGTGCCAGCAGCCCTATCAACAATGAGCAGTTCTTC. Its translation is CASSPINNEQFF.

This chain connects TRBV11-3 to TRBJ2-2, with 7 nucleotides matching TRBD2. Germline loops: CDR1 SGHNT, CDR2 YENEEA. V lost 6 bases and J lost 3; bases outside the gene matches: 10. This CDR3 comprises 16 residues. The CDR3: CASSNPGGRDTGELFF. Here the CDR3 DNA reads TGTGCCAGCAGTAACCCTGGTGGGAGGGACACCGGGGAGCTGTTTTTT. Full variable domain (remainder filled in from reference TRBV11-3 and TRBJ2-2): EAGVVQSPRYKIIEKKQPVAFWCNPISGHNTLYWYLQNLGQGPELLIRYENEEAVDDSQLPKDRFSAERLKGVDSTLKIQPAELGDSAVYLCASSNPGGRDTGELFFGEGSRLTVL.

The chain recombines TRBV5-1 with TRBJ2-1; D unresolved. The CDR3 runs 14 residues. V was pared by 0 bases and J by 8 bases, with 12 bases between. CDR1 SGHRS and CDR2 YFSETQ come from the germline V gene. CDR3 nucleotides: TGCGCCAGCAGCTTGGCCTTCGAAGCCGATGAGCAGTTCTTC. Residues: CASSLAFEADEQFF.

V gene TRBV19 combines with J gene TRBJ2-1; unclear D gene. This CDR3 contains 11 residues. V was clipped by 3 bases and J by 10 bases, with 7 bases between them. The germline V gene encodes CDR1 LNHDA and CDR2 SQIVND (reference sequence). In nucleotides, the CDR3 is TGTGCCAGTAGTATTGACGTAGAGCAGTTCTTC. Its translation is CASSIDVEQFF.

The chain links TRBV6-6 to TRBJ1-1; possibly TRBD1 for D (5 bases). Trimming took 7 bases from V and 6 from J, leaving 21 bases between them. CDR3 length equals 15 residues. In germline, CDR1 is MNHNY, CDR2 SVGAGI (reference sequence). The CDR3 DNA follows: TGTGCCAGCACCTGGAAGGCCATACCGGGACCTGAAGCTTTCTTT. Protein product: CASTWKAIPGPEAFF.

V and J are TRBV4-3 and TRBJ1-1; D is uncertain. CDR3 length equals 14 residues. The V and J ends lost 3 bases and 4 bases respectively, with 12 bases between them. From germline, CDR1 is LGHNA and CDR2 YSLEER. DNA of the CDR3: TGCGCCAGCAGCCACCGCAGTAGAGGCACTGAAGCTTTCTTT. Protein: CASSHRSRGTEAFF.

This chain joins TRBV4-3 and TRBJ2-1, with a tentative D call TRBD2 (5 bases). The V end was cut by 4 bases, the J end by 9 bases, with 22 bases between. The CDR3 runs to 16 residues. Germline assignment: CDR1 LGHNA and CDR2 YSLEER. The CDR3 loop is CASSPVVARGGSEQFF. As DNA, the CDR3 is TGCGCCAGCAGCCCGGTGGTCGCTAGAGGTGGGAGTGAGCAGTTCTTC.

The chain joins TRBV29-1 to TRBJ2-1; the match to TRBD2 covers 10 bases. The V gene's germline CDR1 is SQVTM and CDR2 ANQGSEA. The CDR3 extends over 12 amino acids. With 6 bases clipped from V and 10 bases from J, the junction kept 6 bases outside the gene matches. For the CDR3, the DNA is TGCAGCGTGTCGGGACTAGCGCCGGAGCAGTTCTTC. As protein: CSVSGLAPEQFF.

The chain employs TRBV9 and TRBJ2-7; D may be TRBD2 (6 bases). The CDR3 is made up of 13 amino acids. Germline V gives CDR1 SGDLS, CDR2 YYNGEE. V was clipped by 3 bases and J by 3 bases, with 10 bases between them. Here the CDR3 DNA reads TGTGCCAGCAGCGGAGGAGGGGTCTACGAGCAGTACTTC. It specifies CASSGGGVYEQYF.